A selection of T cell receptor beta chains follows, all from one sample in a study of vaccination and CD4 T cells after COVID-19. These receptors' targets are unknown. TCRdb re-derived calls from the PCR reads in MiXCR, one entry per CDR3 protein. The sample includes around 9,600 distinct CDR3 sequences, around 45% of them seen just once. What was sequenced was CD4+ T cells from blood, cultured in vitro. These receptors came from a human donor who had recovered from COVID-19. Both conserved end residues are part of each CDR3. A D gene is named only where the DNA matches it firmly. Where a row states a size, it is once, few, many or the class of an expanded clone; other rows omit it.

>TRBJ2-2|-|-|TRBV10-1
CASRGRAGELFF
TGCGCCAGCAGAGGCCGGGCCGGGGAGCTGTTTTTT
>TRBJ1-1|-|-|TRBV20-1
CSATGHPTALWNEAFF
TGCAGTGCGACGGGACACCCTACCGCATTATGGAATGAAGCTTTCTTT
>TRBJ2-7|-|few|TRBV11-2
CASRLAGSYEQYF
TGTGCCAGCAGACTGGCAGGGTCCTACGAGCAGTACTTC
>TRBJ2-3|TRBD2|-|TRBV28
CASSFGGGAGDTQYF
TGTGCCAGCAGTTTCGGCGGGGGGGCCGGAGATACGCAGTATTTT
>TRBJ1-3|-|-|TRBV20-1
CSAPQSGSGNTIYF
TGCAGTGCTCCCCAGTCAGGGTCTGGAAACACCATATATTTT
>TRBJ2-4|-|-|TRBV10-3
CAISESQAKNIQYF
TGTGCCATCAGTGAGTCACAGGCCAAAAACATTCAGTACTTC
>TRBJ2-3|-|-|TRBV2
CASTPQPGTQYF
TGTGCCAGCACGCCCCAACCTGGGACGCAGTATTTT
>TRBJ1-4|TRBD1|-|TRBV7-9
CASSSGQADEKLFF
TGTGCCAGCAGCTCAGGACAGGCGGATGAAAAACTGTTTTTT
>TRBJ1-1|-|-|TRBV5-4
CASSWAGSNTEAFF
TGTGCCAGCAGCTGGGCAGGGTCGAACACTGAAGCTTTCTTT
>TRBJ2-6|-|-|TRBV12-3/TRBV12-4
CASSLWGVGGPSSGANVLTF
TGTGCCAGCAGTTTATGGGGAGTGGGGGGCCCTTCGTCTGGGGCCAACGTCCTGACTTTC
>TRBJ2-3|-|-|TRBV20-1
CSARIRGRGTDTQYF
TGCAGTGCTAGGATAAGGGGGAGGGGCACAGATACGCAGTATTTT
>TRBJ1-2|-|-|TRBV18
CASSESPSVNYGYTF
TGTGCCAGCTCCGAGTCCCCCTCGGTCAACTATGGCTACACCTTC
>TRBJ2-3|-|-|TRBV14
CASSHRWADTQYF
TGTGCCAGCAGCCACAGGTGGGCGGATACGCAGTATTTT
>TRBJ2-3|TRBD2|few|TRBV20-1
CSARGSGGERGIGTDTQYF
TGCAGTGCTAGAGGTTCCGGGGGGGAGAGGGGTATCGGAACAGATACGCAGTATTTT
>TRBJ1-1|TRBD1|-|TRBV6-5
CASSYPGTGNCFF
TGTGCCAGCAGTTACCCCGGGACAGGGAATTGTTTCTTT
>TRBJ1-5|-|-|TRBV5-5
CASSHSTGPNQPQHF
TGTGCCAGCAGCCATTCGACAGGCCCAAATCAGCCCCAGCATTTT
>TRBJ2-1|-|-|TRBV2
CASNRYNEQFF
TGTGCCAGCAACAGGTACAATGAGCAGTTCTTC
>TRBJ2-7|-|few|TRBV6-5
CASSYSRTYEQYF
TGTGCCAGCAGTTACTCGCGGACCTACGAGCAGTACTTC
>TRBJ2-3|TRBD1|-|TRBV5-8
CASSPGQGWHTQYF
TGTGCCAGCAGCCCAGGACAGGGTTGGCATACGCAGTATTTT
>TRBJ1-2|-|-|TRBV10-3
CATRPGTSPNYGYTF
TGTGCCACGCGACCGGGCACCTCTCCTAACTATGGCTACACCTTC
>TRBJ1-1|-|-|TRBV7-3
CASSLTGAAGNTEAFF
TGTGCCAGCAGCTTAACTGGGGCTGCTGGGAACACTGAAGCTTTCTTT
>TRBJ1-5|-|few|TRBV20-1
CSARAFDRNQPQHF
TGCAGTGCTAGAGCCTTCGACAGGAATCAGCCCCAGCATTTT
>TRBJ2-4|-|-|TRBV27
CASSNNQLLGFQYF
TGTGCCAGCAGTAACAACCAACTTCTGGGGTTTCAGTACTTC
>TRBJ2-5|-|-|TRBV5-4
CASSLVGGRGGETQYF
TGTGCCAGCAGCTTGGTTGGAGGCAGGGGTGGAGAGACCCAGTACTTC
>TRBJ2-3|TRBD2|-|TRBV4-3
CASSQDAASGGTDTQYF
TGCGCCAGCAGCCAAGATGCTGCTAGCGGGGGCACAGATACGCAGTATTTT
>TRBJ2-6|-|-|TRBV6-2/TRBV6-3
CASSFSSGAGANVLTF
TGTGCCAGCAGTTTTAGTTCGGGCGCTGGGGCCAACGTCCTGACTTTC
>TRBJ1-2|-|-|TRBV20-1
CSASTANGYTF
TGCAGTGCTTCCACAGCCAATGGCTACACCTTC
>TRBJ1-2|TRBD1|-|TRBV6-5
CASSYSPGGSGYTF
TGTGCCAGCAGTTACTCTCCAGGGGGGTCTGGCTACACCTTC
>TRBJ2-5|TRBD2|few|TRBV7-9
CASSLGTSGQETQYF
TGTGCCAGCAGCTTGGGAACTAGCGGCCAAGAGACCCAGTACTTC
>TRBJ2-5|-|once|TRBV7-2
CASSLGQGISETQYF
TGTGCCAGCAGCTTAGGTCAAGGAATATCGGAGACCCAGTACTTC
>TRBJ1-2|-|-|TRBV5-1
CASSRGMVNGYTF
TGCGCCAGCTCCCGGGGCATGGTTAATGGCTACACCTTC
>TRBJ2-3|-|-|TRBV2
CASKTDTDTQYF
TGTGCCAGCAAGACAGATACAGATACGCAGTATTTT
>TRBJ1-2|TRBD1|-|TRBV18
CASSPGTDFGYTF
TGTGCCAGCTCACCAGGGACAGACTTTGGCTACACCTTC
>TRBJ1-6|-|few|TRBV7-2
CASSLDPDPLYLPLHF
TGTGCCAGCAGCTTAGACCCAGACCCTTTGTATTTACCCCTCCACTTT
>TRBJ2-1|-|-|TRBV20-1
CSTNRAPRSWYNEQFF
TGCAGTACTAACCGGGCCCCCCGCTCGTGGTACAATGAGCAGTTCTTC
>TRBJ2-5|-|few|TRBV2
CASSGEETQYF
TGTGCCAGCAGTGGAGAGGAGACCCAGTACTTC
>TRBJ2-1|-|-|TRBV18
CASSLQGYNEQFF
TGTGCCAGCTCACTCCAGGGTTACAATGAGCAGTTCTTC
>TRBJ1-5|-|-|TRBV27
CASSFSGYSNQPQHF
TGTGCCAGCAGTTTTTCCGGTTATAGCAATCAGCCCCAGCATTTT
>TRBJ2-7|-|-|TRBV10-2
CASGAKGEYEQYF
TGCGCCAGCGGGGCTAAGGGAGAGTACGAGCAGTACTTC
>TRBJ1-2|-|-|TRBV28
CASSYRARGYGYTF
TGTGCCAGCAGTTACCGGGCACGCGGCTATGGCTACACCTTC
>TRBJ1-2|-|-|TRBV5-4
CASSLTSVYGYTF
TGTGCCAGCAGCCTGACATCAGTCTATGGCTACACCTTC
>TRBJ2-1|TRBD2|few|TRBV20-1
CSARVTSGGAANEQFF
TGCAGTGCTAGAGTGACTAGCGGGGGGGCGGCCAATGAGCAGTTCTTC
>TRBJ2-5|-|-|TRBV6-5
CASNYSSPPRETQYF
TGTGCCAGCAATTATTCATCCCCACCCAGGGAGACCCAGTACTTC
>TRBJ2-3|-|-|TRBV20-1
CSASSDTDTQYF
TGCAGTGCTAGTTCTGATACAGATACGCAGTATTTT
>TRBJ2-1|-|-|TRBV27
CASRLSMRSSYNEQFF
TGTGCCAGCCGTCTTAGTATGCGGTCCTCCTACAATGAGCAGTTCTTC
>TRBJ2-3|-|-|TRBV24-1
CATSDLAGSGSTDTQYF
TGTGCCACCAGTGATTTGGCCGGGAGCGGTAGCACAGATACGCAGTATTTT